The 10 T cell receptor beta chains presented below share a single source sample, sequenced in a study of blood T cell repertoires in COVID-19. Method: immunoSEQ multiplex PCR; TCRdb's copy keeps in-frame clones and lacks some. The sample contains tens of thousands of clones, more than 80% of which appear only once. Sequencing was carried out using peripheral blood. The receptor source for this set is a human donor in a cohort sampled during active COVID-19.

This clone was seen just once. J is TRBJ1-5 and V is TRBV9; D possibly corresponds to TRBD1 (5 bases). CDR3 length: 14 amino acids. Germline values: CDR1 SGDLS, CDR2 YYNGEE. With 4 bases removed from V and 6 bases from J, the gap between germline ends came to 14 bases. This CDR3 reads CASSPAGSGQPQHF. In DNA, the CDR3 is TGTGCCAGCAGCCCCGCAGGGTCGGGTCAGCCCCAGCATTTT.

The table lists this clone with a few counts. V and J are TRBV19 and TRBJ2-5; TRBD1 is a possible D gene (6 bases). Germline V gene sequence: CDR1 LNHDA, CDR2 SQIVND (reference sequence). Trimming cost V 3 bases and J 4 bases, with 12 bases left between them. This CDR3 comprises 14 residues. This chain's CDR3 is CASSITGNGETQYF. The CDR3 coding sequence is TGTGCCAGTAGTATCACAGGGAATGGAGAGACCCAGTACTTC.

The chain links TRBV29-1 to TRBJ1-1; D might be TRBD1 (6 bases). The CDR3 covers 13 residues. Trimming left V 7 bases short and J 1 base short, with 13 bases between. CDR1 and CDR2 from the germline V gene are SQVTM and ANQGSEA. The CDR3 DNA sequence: TGCAGCGGCGGTCAGACAGGGAACACTGAAGCTTTCTTT. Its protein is CSGGQTGNTEAFF.

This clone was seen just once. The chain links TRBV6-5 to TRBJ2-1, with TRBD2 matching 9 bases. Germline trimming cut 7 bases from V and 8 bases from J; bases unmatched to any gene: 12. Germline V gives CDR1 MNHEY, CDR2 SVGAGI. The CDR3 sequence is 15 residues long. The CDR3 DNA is TGTGCCAGCACGGAAAGGGCGGGAGGGTTCTATGAGCAGTTCTTC. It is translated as CASTERAGGFYEQFF.

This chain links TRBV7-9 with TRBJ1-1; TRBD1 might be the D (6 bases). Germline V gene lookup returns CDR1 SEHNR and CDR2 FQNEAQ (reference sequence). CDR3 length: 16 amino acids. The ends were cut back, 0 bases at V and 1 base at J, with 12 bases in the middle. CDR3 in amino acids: CASSLALSQGNTEAFF. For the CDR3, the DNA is TGTGCCAGCAGCTTAGCCCTTTCACAGGGGAACACTGAAGCTTTCTTT.

The CDR3 sequence: CAWAGTYEQYF. CDR3 nucleotides: TGTGCCTGGGCCGGGACCTACGAGCAGTACTTC. The V call is TRBV30, the J call TRBJ2-7; D is possibly TRBD2 (5 bases). Trimming pared 5 bases from V and 2 bases from J, leaving 7 bases between. Per germline, CDR1 GTSNPN and CDR2 SVGIG (reference sequence). This CDR3 contains 11 residues.

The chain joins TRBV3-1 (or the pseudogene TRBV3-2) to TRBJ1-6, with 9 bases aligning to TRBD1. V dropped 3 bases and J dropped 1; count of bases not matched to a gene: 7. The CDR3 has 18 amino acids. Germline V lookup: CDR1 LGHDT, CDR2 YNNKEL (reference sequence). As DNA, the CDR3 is TGTGCCAGCAGCCAGGTCCCGGGACAGGGTTCCTATAATTCACCCCTCCACTTT. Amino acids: CASSQVPGQGSYNSPLHF.

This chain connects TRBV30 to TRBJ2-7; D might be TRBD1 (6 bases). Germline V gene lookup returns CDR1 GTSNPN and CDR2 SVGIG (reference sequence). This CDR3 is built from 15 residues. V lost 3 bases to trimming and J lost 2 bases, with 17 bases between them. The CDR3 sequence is CAWSDLPQGTYEQYF. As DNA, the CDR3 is TGTGCCTGGAGCGACCTCCCACAGGGAACCTACGAGCAGTACTTC.

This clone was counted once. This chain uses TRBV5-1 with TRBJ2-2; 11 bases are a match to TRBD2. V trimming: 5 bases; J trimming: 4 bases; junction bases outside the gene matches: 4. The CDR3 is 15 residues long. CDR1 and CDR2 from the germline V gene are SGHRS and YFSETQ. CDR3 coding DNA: TGCGCCAGCAGGCCGCTAGCGGGAGGCACCGGGGAGCTGTTTTTT. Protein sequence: CASRPLAGGTGELFF.

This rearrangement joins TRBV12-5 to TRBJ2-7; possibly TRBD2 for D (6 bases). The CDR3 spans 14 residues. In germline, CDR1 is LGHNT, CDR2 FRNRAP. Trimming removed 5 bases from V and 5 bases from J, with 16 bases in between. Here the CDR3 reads CASGPLGGVDEQYF. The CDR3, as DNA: TGTGCTAGTGGTCCCTTGGGGGGAGTAGACGAGCAGTACTTC.